One and the same sample provided the 17 T cell receptor beta chains below, sequenced in a study of OX40 agonist ivuxolimab in advanced cancers. Using immunoSEQ multiplex PCR, the repertoire was profiled, and TCRdb retains in-frame clones only, with some absent. This sample has roughly 36,000 clones; roughly nine tenths occur once, and the top ten carry 8.5% to 9.5%. This material consisted of CD4+ or CD8+ T cells sorted from blood, taken in a trial of the OX40 agonist ivuxolimab. The receptors originated from an adult with an advanced solid tumor such as melanoma, head and neck, liver or kidney cancer.

The genes are TRBV5-1 and TRBJ2-2, with D hard to call. The V gene's germline CDR1 is SGHRS and CDR2 YFSETQ. V lost 0 bases and J 3 bases, leaving 3 bases between the germline ends. The CDR3 runs 13 residues. The CDR3 reads CASSLAYTGELFF. The CDR3 DNA sequence: TGCGCCAGCAGCTTGGCGTACACCGGGGAGCTGTTTTTT. Looking up the rest from reference TRBV5-1 and TRBJ2-2 gives the full variable domain: KAGVTQTPRYLIKTRGQQVTLSCSPISGHRSVSWYQQTPGQGLQFLFEYFSETQRNKGNFPGRFSGRQFSNSRSEMNVSTLELGDSALYLCASSLAYTGELFFGEGSRLTVL.

The chain links TRBV30 to TRBJ1-4; D remains ambiguous. CDR1 GTSNPN and CDR2 SVGIG come from the germline V gene (reference sequence). V was cut by 0 bases and J by 3 bases, with 11 bases left in between. The CDR3 has 15 residues. In DNA form, the CDR3 reads TGTGCCTGGAGTGTATACCAGACCGCTAATGAAAAACTGTTTTTT. Its protein product is CAWSVYQTANEKLFF.

The rearrangement joins TRBV7-2 to TRBJ2-1; the match to TRBD2 covers 10 bases. The length of the CDR3 is 14 residues. The germline V gene encodes CDR1 SGHTA and CDR2 FQGNSA. Unmatched junction bases numbered 8, after V lost 3 bases and J lost 12 bases. The DNA for the CDR3 is TGTGCCAGCAGCTTTTCCCTAGCGGGAGTCTCGCAGTTCTTC. Translating gives CASSFSLAGVSQFF.

This chain links TRBV18 with TRBJ2-2; the D gene is possibly TRBD2 (5 bases). Trimming shortened V by 1 base and J by 5 bases, and 17 bases separated the two germline ends. CDR1 and CDR2 from the germline V gene are KGHSH and LQKENI. The CDR3 contains 17 residues. DNA for the CDR3: TGTGCCAGCTCACCACTAGCGAGCGGTTCAGGAACCGGGGAGCTGTTTTTT. It translates to CASSPLASGSGTGELFF.

The V call is TRBV9, the J call TRBJ2-7, with D hard to call. The germline CDR1 and CDR2 sequences are SGDLS and YYNGEE. This CDR3 is 14 amino acids long. V was pared by 0 bases and J by 0 bases, with 7 bases between. CDR3 protein: CASSVVGSSYEQYF. CDR3 bases: TGTGCCAGCAGCGTAGTTGGCAGCTCCTACGAGCAGTACTTC.

This chain connects TRBV5-8 to TRBJ1-1; 8 bases are a match to TRBD1. CDR1 and CDR2 from the germline V gene are SGHTS and YDEGEE. With V trimmed by 4 bases and J by 5 bases, 10 bases remained unmatched. CDR3 length equals 15 residues. Here the CDR3 reads CASSMDRVRATEAFF. For the CDR3, the DNA is TGTGCCAGCAGCATGGACAGGGTGAGGGCAACTGAAGCTTTCTTT.

This clone occurred once. V gene TRBV5-1 combines with J gene TRBJ1-6; possibly TRBD1 for D (6 bases). The length of the CDR3 is 15 residues. The ends were cut back, 0 bases at V and 10 bases at J, with 14 bases in the middle. CDR1 is SGHRS and CDR2 is YFSETQ in the germline V gene. This CDR3 is CASSLEGRGESPLHF. The DNA for the CDR3 is TGCGCCAGCAGCTTGGAAGGCAGGGGTGAATCACCCCTCCACTTT.

The rearrangement links TRBV28 to TRBJ2-1; D possibly corresponds to TRBD2 (5 bases). The CDR3 loop spans 13 amino acids. Trimming removed 5 bases at V and 9 bases at J, with 14 bases between. The germline V gene has CDR1 MDHEN and CDR2 SYDVKM. The CDR3 region has the DNA TGTGCCAGCAGTCGAGGGTCCTCTTTTGAGCAGTTCTTC. Translation: CASSRGSSFEQFF.

The chain uses TRBV7-7 and TRBJ2-5; possibly TRBD2 for D (6 bases). The germline V gene encodes CDR1 SSHAT and CDR2 FNYEAQ (reference sequence). V lost 3 bases, J lost 4 bases, and 9 bases lay in between. The CDR3 runs to 13 residues. The chain's CDR3 is CASSFSGVETQYF. In DNA form, the CDR3 reads TGTGCCAGCAGCTTTAGCGGAGTAGAGACCCAGTACTTC.

The chain uses TRBV5-1 and TRBJ2-1; D gene uncertain. The CDR3 length is 15 residues. The V and J ends lost 0 bases and 7 bases respectively, with 14 bases between them. In germline, CDR1 is SGHRS, CDR2 YFSETQ. The CDR3 region has the DNA TGCGCCAGCAGCTTGGGACTCACCCGGTCTAATGAGCAGTTCTTC. The encoded protein is CASSLGLTRSNEQFF.

CDR3 DNA sequence: TGTGCCAGCTCACCGGGAACTAGCAATATATACGAGCAGTACTTC. This translates into CASSPGTSNIYEQYF. The chain recombines TRBV18 with TRBJ2-7, with a possible D match to TRBD2 (6 bases). The CDR3 consists of 15 residues. CDR1 is KGHSH and CDR2 is LQKENI in the germline V gene. Trimming pared 3 bases from V and 4 bases from J, leaving 16 bases between.

This clone has more than one count but fewer than ten. The gene calls are TRBV11-2 and TRBJ1-2; 9 positions agree with TRBD1. This CDR3 has 16 residues. CDR1 SGHAT and CDR2 FQNNGV come from the germline V gene. The J segment lost 3 bases and the V segment lost 6 bases, leaving 11 bases of the junction unmatched. As DNA, the CDR3 is TGTGCCAGCAGAAAGGGAACAGGGGGCAGGGACTATGGCTACACCTTC. Amino acids: CASRKGTGGRDYGYTF.

The chain joins TRBV30 to TRBJ2-5; D is undetermined. The CDR3 is 14 amino acids. V gave up 0 bases and J gave up 2 bases, with 10 bases separating them. Germline V gene data show CDR1 as GTSNPN and CDR2 as SVGIG (reference sequence). CDR3 region: CAWSVGQPQETQYF. The CDR3 bases are TGTGCCTGGAGTGTAGGTCAGCCACAAGAGACCCAGTACTTC. Complete variable domain (other parts from reference TRBV30 and TRBJ2-5): SQTIHQWPATLVQPVGSPLSLECTVEGTSNPNLYWYRQAAGRGLQLLFYSVGIGQISSEVPQNLSASRPQDRQFILSSKKLLLSDSGFYLCAWSVGQPQETQYFGPGTRLLVL.

The rearrangement uses TRBV19 and TRBJ1-1; D perhaps matches TRBD1 (5 bases). Between the trimmed V and J ends, which lost 7 bases and 4 bases, there was a span of 22 bases. The CDR3 spans 16 residues. Germline CDR1 and CDR2: LNHDA and SQIVND (reference sequence). The chain's CDR3 is CASTPAQGARSTEAFF. CDR3 bases: TGTGCCAGTACTCCCGCCCAAGGGGCGCGTAGCACTGAAGCTTTCTTT.

The genes are TRBV7-2 and TRBJ2-1; the D gene is possibly TRBD1 (5 bases). V gave up 0 bases and J gave up 6 bases, with 12 bases separating them. The germline V gene has CDR1 SGHTA and CDR2 FQGNSA. The CDR3 runs 15 residues. This CDR3 reads CASSLAGVVGNEQFF. In nucleotides, the CDR3 is TGTGCCAGCAGCTTAGCAGGGGTCGTTGGCAATGAGCAGTTCTTC. Complete variable domain (other parts from reference TRBV7-2 and TRBJ2-1): GAGVSQSPSNKVTEKGKDVELRCDPISGHTALYWYRQSLGQGLEFLIYFQGNSAPDKSGLPSDRFSAERTGGSVSTLTIQRTQQEDSAVYLCASSLAGVVGNEQFFGPGTRLTVL.

The chain recombines TRBV2 with TRBJ1-3; a possible D gene is TRBD1 (6 bases). CDR1 SNHLY and CDR2 FYNNEI come from the germline V gene. The CDR3 is 15 residues long. Trimming cost V 7 bases and J 8 bases, with 21 bases left between them. In nucleotides, the CDR3 is TGTGCCAGCACCGCGGGGGGGGCCTTGTTGGACACCATATATTTT. This gives the protein CASTAGGALLDTIYF.

The chain uses TRBV7-3 and TRBJ2-2; a weak D match, TRBD2 (5 bases). V lost 5 bases and J lost 1, with 14 bases in between. This CDR3 is built from 16 residues. Germline V gives CDR1 SGHTA, CDR2 FQGTGA. DNA for the CDR3: TGTGCCAGCAGCCGCCGCTCCGGGGAGAACACCGGGGAGCTGTTTTTT. The encoded protein is CASSRRSGENTGELFF.